One T cell receptor (beta chain) is described in this entry. This record comes from a study of shared clonotypes between healthy human individuals. Overall study: Aged 18 to 49, the donors were two women and three men.

Germline V CDR1 and CDR2: SGHTA, FQGNSA. V dropped 5 bases and J dropped 0; count of bases not matched to a gene: 2. The CDR3 extends over 14 amino acids. Repertoires were generated with immunoSEQ multiplex PCR, while TCRdb's copy carries only in-frame clones and drops some. The sample comprises 950,000 to 1,200,000 clones, roughly 80% of which are singletons, and almost 0.9% rests with the top ten. The TCR originated in a man aged 18 to 29 in good health. Some clones in this sample may be carry-over from other donors' samples. The material sequenced was memory CD4+ T cells from PBMCs. Subset in this sample: CD45RA-negative fraction. The V gene is TRBV7-2, the J gene TRBJ1-1, with 8 bases aligning to TRBD1. The CDR3 loop reads CASSRDRMNTEAFF. The DNA of the CDR3 is TGTGCCAGCAGCCGGGACAGGATGAACACTGAAGCTTTCTTT.